A selection of T cell receptor beta chains follows, all from one sample in a study of T cell repertoires in cytomegalovirus infection. TCRdb called the reads again in MiXCR, with one record for every CDR3 protein. The sample holds hundreds of thousands of distinct CDR3 sequences, roughly 34% seen once. Antigens of these TCRs are unknown. The sample consisted of cultured PBMCs, taken from culture after CMV antigen stimulation. The origin of the receptors is a human donor in good health (CMV status not recorded). Some clones in this sample may be carry-over from other donors' samples. CDR3s leave out the opening cysteine and the closing phenylalanine or tryptophan. Fields, in order: V gene, CDR3 protein.

v_call: TRBV20-1; cdr3_aa: SARDRKYTGELF
v_call: TRBV19; cdr3_aa: ASIYSGTPGGPF
v_call: TRBV12-3/TRBV12-4; cdr3_aa: ASSSPGVWGTDTQY
v_call: TRBV7-6; cdr3_aa: ASSLASGEDTQY
v_call: TRBV7-8; cdr3_aa: ASSVRDRANEQY
v_call: TRBV7-9; cdr3_aa: ASSIRLAGVSEQF
v_call: TRBV6-6; cdr3_aa: ASSYSRPGTSYNEQF
v_call: TRBV29-1; cdr3_aa: SVEVGQNTEAF
v_call: TRBV28; cdr3_aa: ASSLQDGYT
v_call: TRBV7-3; cdr3_aa: ASSLSPVVGQETQY
v_call: TRBV7-8; cdr3_aa: ASSIRGEGETQY
v_call: TRBV11-2; cdr3_aa: ASRSPRAGRMSNEQF
v_call: TRBV11-2; cdr3_aa: ASSASGTNTQY
v_call: TRBV15; cdr3_aa: ATSRDGTSGRPDTQY
v_call: TRBV7-2; cdr3_aa: ASRASGPSSYNEQF
v_call: TRBV7-2; cdr3_aa: ASSFGQGRDGYT
v_call: TRBV7-8; cdr3_aa: ASSEGRQATQY
v_call: TRBV6-5; cdr3_aa: ASSQLAGLYNEQF
v_call: TRBV10-3; cdr3_aa: AINGQNTEAF
v_call: TRBV6-2/TRBV6-3; cdr3_aa: ASSFRTGSSNYGYT
v_call: TRBV12-3/TRBV12-4; cdr3_aa: ASSPGEAGTDTQY
v_call: TRBV7-2; cdr3_aa: ASSLGTSGLPGQETQY
v_call: TRBV12-3/TRBV12-4; cdr3_aa: ASTQHPGPTDTQY
v_call: TRBV4-3; cdr3_aa: ASSQDGAYSTDTQY
v_call: TRBV6-2/TRBV6-3; cdr3_aa: ASSARLAGGPGELF
v_call: TRBV11-3; cdr3_aa: ASSLGTGDSGNTIY
v_call: TRBV7-3; cdr3_aa: AARKGTPYNEQF
v_call: TRBV12-3/TRBV12-4; cdr3_aa: ASSLSGLLVKEELF
v_call: TRBV28; cdr3_aa: ASSHPFPGGWDSSYEQY
v_call: TRBV7-6; cdr3_aa: ASSAQGGTEAF
v_call: TRBV5-1; cdr3_aa: ASSLAGQSQYEQY
v_call: TRBV27; cdr3_aa: ASSLLGQRGANVLT
v_call: TRBV28; cdr3_aa: ASNNRAGLGATMKQY
v_call: TRBV6-2/TRBV6-3; cdr3_aa: ASSYSKGGLAEQF
v_call: TRBV12-3/TRBV12-4; cdr3_aa: ASRSQGSSYNEQF